This is a list of T cell receptor beta chains from one sample in a study of vaccination and CD4 T cells after COVID-19. These receptors are not linked to any known antigen. TCRdb analysed the PCR reads with MiXCR anew, one entry per CDR3 protein. The sample holds thousands of distinct CDR3 sequences, around 42% seen once. The sequenced material came from CD4+ T cells from blood, cultured in vitro. These receptors originate from a human donor in good health. CDR3s include the opening cysteine and the closing phenylalanine or tryptophan. A D gene is named only where the DNA matches it firmly. The size field is filled for only some rows; it gives once, few, many or a size class.

d_call	v_call	cdr3_length	clone_size	j_call	cdr3_aa	cdr3_nt
TRBD2	TRBV20-1	16	-	TRBJ2-7	CSARLAGDAKTYEQYF	TGCAGTGCTAGACTAGCGGGAGACGCTAAGACCTACGAGCAGTACTTC
-	TRBV20-1	22	-	TRBJ2-1	CSARCPHTSTRVWASSYNEQFF	TGCAGTGCTAGGTGTCCCCACACCTCAACGAGGGTGTGGGCAAGCTCCTACAATGAGCAGTTCTTC
-	TRBV5-1	14	once	TRBJ1-1	CASSLGRRRTEAFF	TGCGCCAGCAGCTTGGGACGACGGCGAACTGAAGCTTTCTTT
TRBD1	TRBV20-1	11	-	TRBJ2-7	CSAQTGGAQYF	TGCAGTGCGCAGACAGGGGGCGCGCAGTACTTC
-	TRBV30	12	-	TRBJ1-2	CAWSPGDYGYTF	TGTGCCTGGAGTCCCGGGGACTATGGCTACACCTTC
-	TRBV20-1	13	few	TRBJ1-1	CSAPTERVTEAFF	TGCAGTGCGCCGACGGAACGGGTCACTGAAGCTTTCTTT
-	TRBV5-3	12	-	TRBJ2-7	CASSLMAYEQYF	TGTGCCAGCAGCTTGATGGCCTACGAGCAGTACTTC
-	TRBV27	14	few	TRBJ1-5	CASSLGQRGQPQHF	TGTGCCAGCAGTTTAGGGCAAAGGGGTCAGCCCCAGCATTTT
-	TRBV5-4	13	few	TRBJ1-5	CASSLDSGQPQHF	TGTGCCAGCAGCTTGGACAGCGGTCAGCCCCAGCATTTT
-	TRBV30	12	-	TRBJ2-7	CAWSPDPYEQYF	TGTGCCTGGAGTCCCGACCCCTACGAGCAGTACTTC